Below are 21 T cell receptor beta chains sequenced from a single sample in a study of early T cells in non-severe SARS-CoV-2 infection. TCRdb reprocessed the 5' RACE reads via MiXCR and lists one record per CDR3 protein. Altogether roughly 86,000 distinct CDR3 sequences are present, roughly 14% being singletons, with the ten largest covering less than 0.6%. Specimen: whole blood. The receptors were gathered from an adult who was a healthcare worker with PCR-confirmed SARS-CoV-2 infection or an uninfected control (not recorded which).

This clonotype appeared a few times. The chain recombines TRBV7-6 with TRBJ1-2, with 10 bases matching TRBD1. Germline values: CDR1 SGHVS, CDR2 FNYEAQ. Trimming removed 3 bases from V and 3 bases from J; junction bases left unmatched: 1. The CDR3 loop spans 14 amino acids. The CDR3 DNA is TGTGCCAGCAGCTTGGACAGGGGGGACTATGGCTACACCTTC. This encodes CASSLDRGDYGYTF.

J is TRBJ1-1 and V is TRBV4-2; 9 positions agree with TRBD1. Germline assignment: CDR1 LGHNA and CDR2 YNFKEQ. The V and J ends lost 8 bases and 5 bases, in that order; junction bases with no gene match: 12. The CDR3 is 15 residues long. The CDR3 spells CASGRAGQGTTEAFF. The CDR3, as DNA: TGTGCCAGCGGACGGGCGGGACAGGGTACTACTGAAGCTTTCTTT.

This clonotype has just a few counts. V gene TRBV29-1 combines with J gene TRBJ1-2; D remains ambiguous. Per germline, CDR1 SQVTM and CDR2 ANQGSEA. This CDR3 has 12 residues. V dropped 0 bases and J dropped 4 bases, with 6 bases sitting between them. CDR3 sequence reads: CSVEDRSYGYTF. In nucleotides, the CDR3 is TGCAGCGTTGAAGACAGGAGCTATGGCTACACCTTC.

In this sample, this clonotype turned up a few times. The chain couples TRBV29-1 to TRBJ1-2; possibly TRBD1 for D (6 bases). Germline lookup yields CDR1 SQVTM and CDR2 ANQGSEA. The CDR3 runs to 12 residues. The germline V and J ends were trimmed by 5 bases and 8 bases, with 15 bases remaining between them. The CDR3 protein is CSVLQGGDGYTF. CDR3 coding DNA: TGCAGCGTTCTACAGGGAGGCGACGGCTACACCTTC.

Comments on this clonotype: One end of the junction fails to match germline, which may point to a read error. J is TRBJ1-2 and V is TRBV2, with 8 bases fitting TRBD1. The length of the CDR3 is 15 residues. Germline values: CDR1 SNHLY, CDR2 FYNNEI. In DNA, the CDR3 is TGTGCCAGCAGTGTACAGGGGGTGCCTAACTATGGCTACTCCTTC. Residues: CASSVQGVPNYGYSF.

In this sample, this clonotype turned up a few times. J is TRBJ2-3 and V is TRBV11-2, with D perhaps given as TRBD1 or TRBD2 (6 bases each). In germline, CDR1 is SGHAT, CDR2 FQNNGV. V was clipped by 5 bases and J by 5 bases, with 17 bases between them. The CDR3 is made up of 15 amino acids. The CDR3 coding sequence is TGTGCCAGCAGCGCCTGGGGGGCCAAGGTAGATACGCAGTATTTT. This translates into CASSAWGAKVDTQYF.

The sample holds many counts of this clonotype. This chain links TRBV3-1 with TRBJ2-1; TRBD2 agrees at 11 bases. The CDR3 is 16 amino acids. Germline V lookup: CDR1 LGHDT, CDR2 YNNKEL (reference sequence). Unmatched junction bases numbered 5, after V lost 4 bases and J lost 3 bases. The CDR3 coding sequence is TGTGCCAGCAGCCTAGCGGGGGGGCTTGTCTACAATGAGCAGTTCTTC. Amino acid sequence: CASSLAGGLVYNEQFF.

This clonotype has ten or more counts. The chain carries TRBV7-3 and TRBJ2-1, with a tentative D call TRBD1 (6 bases). With 5 bases removed from V and 6 bases from J, the gap between germline ends came to 11 bases. Germline V CDR1 and CDR2: SGHTA, FQGTGA. The CDR3 contains 13 residues. CDR3 nucleotide sequence: TGTGCCAGCAGCGAGACAGGTCCCAATGAGCAGTTCTTC. The encoded protein is CASSETGPNEQFF.

The gene calls are TRBV12-5 and TRBJ2-3; the D is unclear. Trimming cost V 6 bases and J 2 bases, with 6 bases left between them. The CDR3 has 12 residues. Per germline, CDR1 LGHNT and CDR2 FRNRAP. The CDR3 protein is CASGFLTDTQYF. The CDR3 bases are TGTGCTAGTGGGTTCCTCACAGATACGCAGTATTTT.

V is TRBV5-6 and J is TRBJ2-3; D call uncertain. Germline loops: CDR1 SGHDT, CDR2 YYEEEE. This CDR3 is built from 16 residues. V shed 0 bases and J shed 0 bases, with 11 bases lying between them. The CDR3 spells CASSLVASSSTDTQYF. The DNA of the CDR3 is TGTGCCAGCAGCTTGGTGGCATCCTCTAGCACAGATACGCAGTATTTT.

This clonotype has just one count. The gene calls are TRBV21-1 and TRBJ2-2. TRBV21-1 is assigned pseudogene status. There are 11 residues in the CDR3. The CDR3 DNA follows: TGTGCCAGCAGCCCGTCCGGGGAGCTGTTTTTT. This encodes CASSPSGELFF.

The V call is TRBV2, the J call TRBJ1-1, with 7 bases lining up with TRBD1. V shed 4 bases and J 1 base; nucleotides not matched to a gene: 6. CDR3 length: 15 residues. Germline V gives CDR1 SNHLY, CDR2 FYNNEI. The CDR3 DNA sequence: TGTGCCAGCAGTGTAACGGGACAGAAGAACACTGAAGCTTTCTTT. Amino acid sequence: CASSVTGQKNTEAFF.

V gene TRBV30 combines with J gene TRBJ2-3; D is ambiguous. Germline V gene data show CDR1 as GTSNPN and CDR2 as SVGIG (reference sequence). The CDR3 runs 12 residues. Trimming shortened V by 3 bases and J by 2 bases, and 6 bases separated the two germline ends. CDR3 region: CAWRGSTDTQYF. The DNA of the CDR3 is TGTGCCTGGAGAGGGTCCACAGATACGCAGTATTTT.

In its sample, this clonotype was seen a few times. V usage is TRBV12-3 or TRBV12-4 and J usage is TRBJ1-2, with D perhaps matching TRBD1 (6 bases). The CDR3 is 13 residues long. Trimming took off 5 bases at V and 8 bases at J, with 15 bases between the two ends. The CDR3 coding sequence is TGTGCCAGCAGTCCGCCAGGGGAGGAGGGCTACACCTTC. It specifies CASSPPGEEGYTF.

This clonotype was picked up many times. The rearrangement links TRBV28 to TRBJ2-1; no clear D. V was clipped by 2 bases and J by 2 bases, with 10 bases between them. This CDR3 spans 15 amino acids. Germline V gene data show CDR1 as MDHEN and CDR2 as SYDVKM. The CDR3 region is CASSLVKETYNEQFF. For the CDR3, the DNA is TGTGCCAGCAGTTTAGTTAAGGAAACCTACAATGAGCAGTTCTTC.

The chain employs TRBV12-3 or TRBV12-4 and TRBJ1-2; tentative D call: TRBD1 (5 bases). V was trimmed by 7 bases and J by 4 bases, leaving 19 bases between them. This CDR3 has 15 amino acids. The CDR3 loop is CASMVDSSFSYGYTF. CDR3 nucleotide sequence: TGTGCCAGCATGGTTGACAGCTCCTTTAGCTATGGCTACACCTTC.

CDR3 DNA sequence: TGTGCCAGCGCCAAGGGGAGCTCCTACAATGAGCAGTTCTTC. Encoded protein: CASAKGSSYNEQFF. The chain has TRBV27 and TRBJ2-1; D is tentatively TRBD1 or TRBD2 (5 bases each). V lost 8 bases to trimming and J lost 0 bases, with 11 bases between them. Germline loops: CDR1 MNHEY, CDR2 SMNVEV (reference sequence). The CDR3 length is 14 residues.

The CDR3 nucleotides are TGTGCCAGCAGTGGGGGACAGGGGGCAGGTCAGCCCCAGCATTTT. Amino acid sequence: CASSGGQGAGQPQHF. This chain links TRBV2 with TRBJ1-5; TRBD1 matches at 12 bases. Germline V gene data show CDR1 as SNHLY and CDR2 as FYNNEI. This CDR3 has 15 residues. V shed 4 bases and J 6 bases; nucleotides not matched to a gene: 4.

This clonotype showed up many times. The chain recombines TRBV28 with TRBJ2-1; 12 bases match TRBD2. The CDR3 length is 16 residues. Trimming removed 5 bases from V and 2 bases from J; junction bases left unmatched: 4. Germline V gene sequence: CDR1 MDHEN, CDR2 SYDVKM. Here the CDR3 DNA reads TGTGCCAGCAGTCCATCTAGCGGGGGGGCCTACAATGAGCAGTTCTTC. Amino acid sequence: CASSPSSGGAYNEQFF.

This clonotype was found a few times. The chain has TRBV5-1 and TRBJ1-1; TRBD1 might be the D (5 bases). The CDR3 sequence is 14 residues long. V was cut by 1 base and J by 5 bases, with 12 bases left in between. CDR1 and CDR2 (germline): SGHRS, YFSETQ. The CDR3 loop reads CASSLPGTETEAFF. CDR3 nucleotides: TGCGCCAGCAGCTTGCCTGGGACGGAGACTGAAGCTTTCTTT.

This chain connects TRBV4-1 to TRBJ1-5; D gene ambiguous. CDR1 is MGHRA and CDR2 is YSYEKL in the germline V gene. This CDR3 is built from 13 residues. V lost 0 bases, J lost 5 bases, and 5 bases lay in between. CDR3 DNA sequence: TGCGCCAGCAGCCAAGATGGGTATCAGCCCCAGCATTTT. Translated: CASSQDGYQPQHF.